This paragraph covers one T cell receptor beta chain sequence. The data stem from a study of control samples from healthy donors and cancer patients. V dropped 0 bases and J dropped 7 bases, with 10 bases sitting between them. Germline CDR1 and CDR2: LNHDA and SQIVND (reference sequence). The CDR3 runs 15 residues. Using immunoSEQ multiplex PCR, the repertoire was profiled, and TCRdb retains in-frame clones only, with some absent. The table includes about 150,000 clones, about 94% detected once. The V and J genes are TRBV19 and TRBJ1-6; D is perhaps TRBD1 (5 bases). The clonotype was recovered from a woman aged 40 to 49 in good health. Sequenced input: blood. The CDR3 region has the DNA TGTGCCAGTAGTATAGAGGCAGGGAAAAATTCACCCCTCCACTTT. Encoded protein: CASSIEAGKNSPLHF.